The 2 T cell receptor beta chains reported below all come from one sample, sequenced in a study of identical twins. TCRdb used MiXCR to reprocess the 5' RACE reads, holding one entry per CDR3 protein. The profile shows 500,000 to 600,000 distinct CDR3 sequences, 20% to 25% of them singletons. The same sample was also used in a study of T cells expressing NK-cell markers.

What was sequenced was CD4+ T cells sorted from blood. The receptor source for this set is a young woman in good health.

V is TRBV11-3 and J is TRBJ2-1, with D hard to call. The CDR3 consists of 13 residues. In germline, CDR1 is SGHNT, CDR2 YENEEA. V lost 5 bases and J 4 bases, leaving 9 bases between the germline ends. The DNA for the CDR3 is TGTGCCAGCAGCAGTAGGGTTTACAATGAGCAGTTCTTC. Translating gives CASSSRVYNEQFF.

With respect to this clonotype: Mismatch with germline at one junction end may stem from a read error. V and J are TRBV7-7 and TRBJ2-3; 7 bases agree with TRBD2. CDR3 length: 14 residues. Germline CDR1 is SSHAT and CDR2 is FNYEAQ (reference sequence). Here the CDR3 reads CASSSGTTTDTQYF. CDR3 DNA: TGTGCTAGCAGCTCGGGGACTACCACAGATACGCAGTATTTT.